This TCR beta chain is drawn from a study of blood T cells in healthy people across ages. V lost 1 base to trimming and J lost 11 bases, with 14 bases between them. The CDR3 length is 13 residues. CDR1 and CDR2 from the germline V gene are LNHNV and YYDKDF (reference sequence). This clonotype was detected a few times. Then a second PCR, running roughly 7 to 11 cycles, was carried out with a sample-barcoded 5' primer and a J-beta primer mix. TCRdb passed the 5' RACE reads through MiXCR, listing each CDR3 protein once. This repertoire shows some 930,000 distinct CDR3 sequences, 25% to 35% found once; its top ten account for roughly 10%. These data are also associated with another study on T cells of mothers and their children.

The TCR sequence derives from a woman in her 40s in good health. What was sequenced was blood. The V and J genes are TRBV15 and TRBJ2-5; D is possibly TRBD1 or TRBD2 (5 bases each). CDR3 DNA: TGTGCCACCAGCAGAGGGGGGAAATACAAGCAGTACTTC. This sequence encodes CATSRGGKYKQYF. Full variable domain (remainder filled in from reference TRBV15 and TRBJ2-5): DAMVIQNPRYQVTQFGKPVTLSCSQTLNHNVMYWYQQKSSQAPKLLFHYYDKDFNNEADTPDNFQSRRPNTSFCFLDIRSPGLGDTAMYLCATSRGGKYKQYFGPGTRLLVL.